The 17 T cell receptor beta chains listed next were all sequenced from one sample in a study of T-cell memory formation after mild COVID-19. A single record per CDR3 protein comes from TCRdb applying MiXCR to the 5' RACE reads. There are roughly 52,000 distinct CDR3 sequences in the sample; around 7% occur only once, and approximately 1.5% lies in the top ten. The source material was PBMCs or a T cell subset sorted from them (not recorded which). These receptors came from a man between 18 and 29 years old who had mild COVID-19 (a few samples of this study predate the infection). Cell type and time point are not known.

Only a few counts were recorded for this clonotype. V usage is TRBV7-9 and J usage is TRBJ1-2; 8 bases map to TRBD1. Trimming at V came to 5 bases and at J to 0 bases, leaving 8 bases not matched to a gene. The CDR3 has 16 amino acids. Germline V lookup: CDR1 SEHNR, CDR2 FQNEAQ (reference sequence). This chain's CDR3 is CASSAGGTGANYGYTF. The CDR3 nucleotides are TGTGCCAGCAGCGCAGGGGGGACAGGAGCTAACTATGGCTACACCTTC.

This clonotype was picked up a small number of times. V is TRBV12-3 or TRBV12-4 and J is TRBJ2-2; D gene ambiguous. The CDR3 covers 13 residues. V was cut by 2 bases and J by 6 bases, with 7 bases left in between. This chain's CDR3 is CASSLSRAGELFF. CDR3 bases: TGTGCCAGCAGTTTAAGCCGGGCCGGGGAGCTGTTTTTT.

In this sample, this clonotype turned up a few times. The chain recombines TRBV18 with TRBJ2-1; D may be TRBD1 (6 bases). The length of the CDR3 is 14 residues. Germline V gene data show CDR1 as KGHSH and CDR2 as LQKENI. The germline V and J ends were trimmed by 0 bases and 8 bases, with 11 bases remaining between them. CDR3 sequence: CASSPPNRADEQFF. DNA of the CDR3: TGTGCCAGCTCACCACCTAACAGGGCGGATGAGCAGTTCTTC. Looking up the rest from reference TRBV18 and TRBJ2-1 gives the full variable domain: NAGVMQNPRHLVRRRGQEARLRCSPMKGHSHVYWYRQLPEEGLKFMVYLQKENIIDESGMPKERFSAEFPKEGPSILRIQQVVRGDSAAYFCASSPPNRADEQFFGPGTRLTVL.

This clonotype occurred a few times. The rearrangement joins TRBV7-2 to TRBJ2-5; D gene uncertain. The CDR3 extends over 13 amino acids. The germline V gene encodes CDR1 SGHTA and CDR2 FQGNSA. The V end lost 1 base, the J end lost 2 bases, and 5 bases lay between the germline ends. The DNA for the CDR3 is TGTGCCAGCAGCTTAGTCTGGCAAGAGACCCAGTACTTC. The encoded protein is CASSLVWQETQYF.

The CDR3 is CASSRTSGGDEQFF. In DNA, the CDR3 is TGTGCCAGCAGCCGGACTAGCGGGGGGGATGAGCAGTTCTTC. The chain combines TRBV4-2 with TRBJ2-1, with 15 nucleotides matching TRBD2. The CDR3 loop spans 14 amino acids. V dropped 4 bases and J dropped 8; count of bases not matched to a gene: 0. The germline CDR1 and CDR2 sequences are LGHNA and YNFKEQ.

Only a few counts were recorded for this clonotype. This chain links TRBV7-2 with TRBJ2-3, with 12 positions matching TRBD2. J was trimmed by 3 bases and V by 5 bases; bases with no gene match: 9. Germline assignment: CDR1 SGHTA and CDR2 FQGNSA. The CDR3 covers 17 residues. The CDR3 here is CASSLRLAGDRTDTQYF. The CDR3 DNA is TGTGCCAGCAGCCTAAGACTAGCGGGGGATAGGACAGATACGCAGTATTTT.

The chain links TRBV19 to TRBJ2-7, with 10 bases matching TRBD2. CDR1 and CDR2 (germline): LNHDA, SQIVND (reference sequence). Losses at the gene ends were 5 bases for V and 0 bases for J; bases not matched to a gene: 10. The CDR3 is 17 amino acids. CDR3 protein: CASSSDSGGDYSYEQYF. The CDR3 coding sequence is TGTGCCAGTAGTTCGGACAGCGGGGGGGATTACTCCTACGAGCAGTACTTC.

The CDR3: CASSPPSLTGITDTQYF. The CDR3 DNA is TGTGCCAGCTCACCACCGTCACTGACAGGGATTACAGATACGCAGTATTTT. V gene TRBV18 combines with J gene TRBJ2-3, with 7 nucleotides matching TRBD1. CDR3 length: 17 amino acids. After removal of 0 bases from V and 3 bases from J, the junction contained 9 bases not matched to a gene. The germline gives CDR1 KGHSH, CDR2 LQKENI.

This clonotype showed up just a few times. The chain links TRBV20-1 to TRBJ2-1; D may correspond to TRBD1 or TRBD2 (6 bases each). The CDR3 has 15 residues. Trimming left V 5 bases short and J 3 bases short, with 17 bases between. CDR1 and CDR2 (germline): DFQATT, SNEGSKA (reference sequence). The CDR3: CSALGGISLYNEQFF. The CDR3 region has the DNA TGCAGTGCTCTGGGGGGCATCTCACTCTACAATGAGCAGTTCTTC.

This clonotype was counted at least ten times. This rearrangement joins TRBV12-3 or TRBV12-4 to TRBJ2-3, with D perhaps TRBD2 (5 bases). V lost 5 bases, J lost 4 bases, and 10 bases lay in between. The CDR3 contains 13 residues. The CDR3 sequence: CASSLRGADTQYF. DNA for the CDR3: TGTGCCAGCAGTCTTCGGGGAGCAGATACGCAGTATTTT.

This clonotype came up many times. This chain connects TRBV20-1 to TRBJ2-1; D is ambiguous. The better agreement between TRBJ2-4 and the DNA end casts doubt on the J call. The germline CDR1 and CDR2 sequences are DFQATT and SNEGSKA (reference sequence). The CDR3 covers 11 residues. The CDR3 DNA reads as TGCAGTGCTGGAACGTTACGATTTCAGTACTTC. It translates to CSAGTLRFQYF.

This chain uses TRBV11-1 with TRBJ1-2; TRBD1 is a possible D gene (5 bases). Trimming left V 4 bases short and J 7 bases short, with 16 bases between. The CDR3 is made up of 14 amino acids. From germline, CDR1 is SGHAT and CDR2 FQDESV (reference sequence). The CDR3 is CASSSLAGRSGYTF. The CDR3 DNA sequence: TGTGCCAGCAGCTCCCTGGCAGGGAGGAGTGGCTACACCTTC.

This clonotype was counted a few times. The rearrangement links TRBV7-2 to TRBJ2-5; 9 bases line up with TRBD2. V trimming: 4 bases; J trimming: 4 bases; junction bases outside the gene matches: 13. The CDR3 length is 17 residues. Germline CDR1 SGHTA, CDR2 FQGNSA. For the CDR3, the DNA is TGTGCCAGCAGCTCATCATCGGGCGGGGGGGGATCAGAGACCCAGTACTTC. Its translation: CASSSSSGGGGSETQYF.

This clonotype was seen ten or more times. The J gene is TRBJ2-2, the V gene TRBV4-2; the D is unclear. Between the trimmed V and J ends, which lost 5 bases and 2 bases, there was a span of 12 bases. Germline CDR1 LGHNA, CDR2 YNFKEQ. The CDR3 is made up of 15 amino acids. The CDR3 DNA sequence: TGTGCCAGCAGCTCTGACCTCCTTAACACCGGGGAGCTGTTTTTT. Protein product: CASSSDLLNTGELFF.

This clonotype has a handful of counts. The CDR3 DNA sequence: TGTGCCAGCAGCAAATACAGGGACACTGAAGCTTTCTTT. Amino acid sequence: CASSKYRDTEAFF. The V and J genes are TRBV7-2 and TRBJ1-1; maybe TRBD1 (6 bases). Trimming stripped 5 bases from V and 3 bases from J, with 10 bases between. Germline V CDR1 and CDR2: SGHTA, FQGNSA. The CDR3 contains 13 residues. Variable domain in full (rest from reference TRBV7-2 and TRBJ1-1): GAGVSQSPSNKVTEKGKDVELRCDPISGHTALYWYRQSLGQGLEFLIYFQGNSAPDKSGLPSDRFSAERTGGSVSTLTIQRTQQEDSAVYLCASSKYRDTEAFFGQGTRLTVV.

This clonotype was picked up a small number of times. The rearrangement links TRBV10-3 to TRBJ2-3; D not certain. Germline V gene data show CDR1 as ENHRY and CDR2 as SYGVKD. V lost 6 bases and J lost 3, with 10 bases in between. CDR3 length: 13 residues. CDR3 nucleotides: TGTGCCATCAGCGCCCGGCCAACAGATACGCAGTATTTT. Translation gives CAISARPTDTQYF.

This clonotype was counted a few times. The chain carries TRBV11-2 and TRBJ1-3, with D hard to call. Germline CDR1 is SGHAT and CDR2 is FQNNGV. The CDR3 runs to 14 residues. Trimming shortened V by 0 bases and J by 0 bases, and 3 bases separated the two germline ends. The CDR3 reads CASSLDYSGNTIYF. CDR3 nucleotide sequence: TGTGCCAGCAGCTTAGATTACTCTGGAAACACCATATATTTT.